These T cell receptor beta chains were read from a single sample in a study of post-analysis software for immune sequencing data. One entry per CDR3 protein results from TCRdb running MiXCR on the PCR reads. The table shows roughly 700,000 distinct CDR3 sequences, with about 27% occurring only once. The specimen was blood. These receptor sequences come from a girl aged 5 to 17 with multiple sclerosis. The CDR3 runs from the conserved cysteine through the conserved F or W. A D gene is named only where the DNA matches it firmly. The listing skips clone size in some rows; elsewhere it reads once, few, many or a size class.

TRBV7-2,TRBD1,TRBJ2-3,few,CASSWRTGVGADTQYF,TGTGCCAGCAGCTGGCGGACAGGGGTTGGCGCAGATACGCAGTATTTT
TRBV27,NA,TRBJ2-5,few,CASRAASYIGTQYF,TGTGCCAGCAGAGCGGCTAGCTACATAGGGACCCAGTACTTC
TRBV6-1,NA,TRBJ2-3,many,CASSHRGPRLYTDTQYF,TGTGCCAGCAGCCACCGGGGACCCAGGCTTTACACAGATACGCAGTATTTT
TRBV7-9,NA,TRBJ1-4,NA,CASSLGVGNREKLFF,TGTGCCAGCAGCTTAGGAGTGGGGAATCGGGAGAAACTGTTTTTT
TRBV5-1,NA,TRBJ1-5,NA,CASSFGINSNQPQHF,TGCGCCAGCAGCTTTGGCATTAATAGCAATCAGCCCCAGCATTTT
TRBV9,NA,TRBJ2-3,NA,CASSSGPHTKYF,TGTGCCAGCAGCTCGGGACCTCACACCAAGTATTTT
TRBV5-1,NA,TRBJ1-1,few,CASSFRAGNTEAFF,TGCGCCAGCAGCTTTAGGGCAGGGAACACTGAAGCTTTCTTT
TRBV10-3,NA,TRBJ1-1,NA,CAISGEQVVTEAFF,TGTGCCATCAGTGGGGAACAGGTGGTCACTGAAGCTTTCTTT
TRBV2,NA,TRBJ1-4,NA,CASSTFVWRTNEKLFF,TGTGCCAGCAGTACATTCGTCTGGAGAACTAATGAAAAACTGTTTTTT
TRBV28,NA,TRBJ1-2,NA,CASSWPLDRINPYGYTF,TGTGCCAGCAGTTGGCCCCTCGACAGAATCAACCCGTATGGCTACACCTTC
TRBV4-3,NA,TRBJ1-1,NA,CASSQGFINTEAFF,TGCGCCAGCAGCCAAGGTTTTATTAACACTGAAGCTTTCTTT
TRBV7-6,TRBD1,TRBJ2-5,NA,CASSIGTGKETQYF,TGTGCCAGCAGCATCGGGACAGGGAAAGAGACCCAGTACTTC
TRBV6-1,NA,TRBJ2-1,NA,CAGRFYLLTYNEQFF,TGTGCCGGCAGATTCTACCTACTTACCTACAATGAGCAGTTCTTC
TRBV15,TRBD2,TRBJ2-4,few,CATSRDLSGRANIQYF,TGTGCCACCAGCAGAGATTTGAGCGGGAGGGCAAACATTCAGTACTTC
TRBV9,TRBD2,TRBJ2-1,few,CASSEGGLAGSYNEQFF,TGTGCCAGCAGCGAGGGGGGACTAGCGGGTTCCTACAATGAGCAGTTCTTC
TRBV24-1,NA,TRBJ1-4,NA,CATSDPNGDDKLFF,TGTGCCACCAGTGACCCGAACGGGGATGACAAACTGTTTTTT
TRBV7-2,TRBD1,TRBJ2-7,NA,CASSLAGTGQYEQYF,TGTGCCAGCAGCTTAGCCGGGACAGGGCAATACGAGCAGTACTTC
TRBV6-5,TRBD1,TRBJ2-5,few,CASSLGQGAIKTQYF,TGTGCCAGCAGCTTAGGACAGGGGGCCATAAAGACCCAGTACTTC
TRBV7-9,NA,TRBJ1-2,NA,CASPLSGERGYTF,TGTGCCAGCCCTCTTTCGGGAGAGCGAGGCTACACCTTC
TRBV7-9,NA,TRBJ1-2,NA,CASTHMDGLGYTF,TGTGCCAGCACCCATATGGACGGCCTAGGCTACACCTTC
TRBV4-3,TRBD2,TRBJ2-7,few,CASSQDSGTSGPYEQYF,TGCGCCAGCAGCCAAGATAGTGGGACTAGCGGCCCCTACGAGCAGTACTTC
TRBV21-1,NA,TRBJ2-7,few,CASSKVDRGLLGNEQYF,TGTGCCAGCAGCAAAGTGGACAGGGGGCTGTTGGGAAACGAGCAGTACTTC
TRBV18,NA,TRBJ2-7,NA,CASVETKTYEQYF,TGTGCCAGCGTTGAGACAAAGACCTACGAGCAGTACTTC
TRBV10-3,NA,TRBJ2-1,NA,CAISESNNEQFF,TGTGCCATCAGTGAGTCGAACAATGAGCAGTTCTTC